A selection of T cell receptor beta chains follows, all from one sample in a study of tumor-infiltrating lymphocytes in oesophageal squamous cell carcinoma. TCRdb called the PCR reads again in MiXCR, with one record for every CDR3 protein. This table holds 18,000 or so distinct CDR3 sequences, around two fifths found once. The sequenced sample was normal esophageal tissue next to the tumor. These receptors came from a male donor with esophageal squamous cell carcinoma. The CDR3 runs from the conserved cysteine through the conserved F or W. The D gene is left open where the match is weak. Where a row states a size, it is once, few, many or the class of an expanded clone; other rows omit it.

TRBD2,many,TRBV5-4,TRBJ2-7,TGTGCCAGCAGCTCCCCGGGACTAGCGAACTACGAGCAGTACTTC,CASSSPGLANYEQYF
-,many,TRBV27,TRBJ1-1,TGTGCCAGCAGACTACAGGGAATGAACACTGAAGCTTTCTTT,CASRLQGMNTEAFF
TRBD2,-,TRBV7-4,TRBJ2-7,TGTGCCAGCAGCGGGGGGGTGGCCTACGAGCAGTACTTC,CASSGGVAYEQYF
TRBD2,many,TRBV6-1,TRBJ2-7,TGTGCCAGCAGTCCTCGACTAGCGGGAGGCTACGAGCAGTACTTC,CASSPRLAGGYEQYF
-,-,TRBV7-3,TRBJ2-5,TGTGCCAGCAGAACACAGGGTGCGGGGGAGACCCAGTACTTC,CASRTQGAGETQYF
-,few,TRBV7-3,TRBJ2-1,TGTGCCAGCAGCTTAAATTATGGGAATGAGCAGTTCTTC,CASSLNYGNEQFF
-,many,TRBV24-1,TRBJ2-2,TGTGCCACCAGTGATGGCTGGAGGACCGGGGAGCTGTTTTTT,CATSDGWRTGELFF
TRBD1,-,TRBV7-8,TRBJ2-7,TGTGCCAGCAGACCCCGAACAGGGGGCTCCTACAATGAGCAGTACTTC,CASRPRTGGSYNEQYF
-,-,TRBV12-5,TRBJ2-7,TGTGCTAGTCCGCAGGGTTTTCACGACGAGCAGTACTTC,CASPQGFHDEQYF
TRBD1,many,TRBV2,TRBJ1-2,TGTGCCAGCAGAGGACAGGGGGCGGATGGCTACACCTTC,CASRGQGADGYTF
TRBD2,-,TRBV7-6,TRBJ2-1,TGTGCTAGCAGTCCGATGGGACTAGCGCCTAACAATGAGCAGTTCTTC,CASSPMGLAPNNEQFF
-,medium-sized,TRBV7-8,TRBJ1-2,TGTGCCAGCAGCTTAGCGAAGGGCGAAAACACGGGCTACACCTTC,CASSLAKGENTGYTF
TRBD2,many,TRBV6-1,TRBJ2-2,TGTGCCAGCAGTGGGGCGGGAGGTAACACCGGGGAGCTGTTTTTT,CASSGAGGNTGELFF
TRBD2,-,TRBV27,TRBJ2-3,TGTGCCAGCAAACTAGCGCACACAGATACGCAGTATTTT,CASKLAHTDTQYF
TRBD1,few,TRBV5-5,TRBJ2-3,TGTGCCAGCAGCTTGGACAGGGGAGATACGCAGTATTTT,CASSLDRGDTQYF
-,-,TRBV7-2,TRBJ1-1,TGTGCCAGCAGCTTGGGATCCACTGAAGCTTTCTTT,CASSLGSTEAFF
-,-,TRBV12-3/TRBV12-4,TRBJ2-5,TGTGCCAGCAGTTTGAGGCAGGGGATGGAGACCCAGTACTTC,CASSLRQGMETQYF
-,-,TRBV6-1,TRBJ1-2,TGTGCCAGCAGTGTACGACGGGTGAACTATGGCTACACCTTC,CASSVRRVNYGYTF
-,-,TRBV27,TRBJ1-5,TGTGCCAGCAGCAGTACAGGGTACAATCAGCCCCAGCATTTT,CASSSTGYNQPQHF
TRBD1,many,TRBV24-1,TRBJ2-7,TGTGCCACCAGTGCTACTCCGGGACAGGGATTTCACGAGCAGTACTTC,CATSATPGQGFHEQYF
TRBD1,many,TRBV6-2/TRBV6-3,TRBJ2-7,TGTGCCAGCAGTTACGACAGGGGATGGTACGAGCAGTACTTC,CASSYDRGWYEQYF
-,-,TRBV5-3,TRBJ2-5,TGTGCCAGCAGCTTGGGCCCAACACTAGGGGAGCAAGAGACCCAGTACTTC,CASSLGPTLGEQETQYF
-,-,TRBV28,TRBJ2-6,TGTGCCAGCACACCGGGGGCCAACGTCCTGACTTTC,CASTPGANVLTF
TRBD1,few,TRBV7-8,TRBJ2-7,TGTGCCAGCAGCAACAGACAGGGGGCCTACGAGCAGTACTTC,CASSNRQGAYEQYF
-,many,TRBV5-4,TRBJ2-3,TGTGCCAGCAGCTTCCGGAGCGGGAGCACAGATACGCAGTATTTT,CASSFRSGSTDTQYF
-,-,TRBV4-3,TRBJ2-2,TGCGCCAGCAGCTCCCCGGGGGGGGAGCTGTTTTTT,CASSSPGGELFF
-,-,TRBV6-6,TRBJ2-3,TGTGCCAGCATCCCCCCAGGGGTCGTGACAGATACGCAGTATTTT,CASIPPGVVTDTQYF
TRBD2,-,TRBV6-6,TRBJ2-1,TGTGCCAGCAAAGGACCAGCGGGAGCCTCGTTCAATGAGCAGTTCTTC,CASKGPAGASFNEQFF
-,-,TRBV11-2,TRBJ2-7,TGTGCCAGCAGCTTTGGCAGGGGATATGAGCAGTACTTC,CASSFGRGYEQYF
TRBD2,many,TRBV4-2,TRBJ2-7,TGTGCCAGCAGCCAAACGACTAGCGGCACCTACGAGCAGTACTTC,CASSQTTSGTYEQYF